These 4 T cell receptor beta chains were all obtained from the same sample, sequenced in a study of blood T cell repertoires in COVID-19. Here immunoSEQ multiplex PCR was the method, and the copy in TCRdb shows in-frame clones only, minus some. The data show about 120,000 clones, roughly 83% seen once. The sequencing input was peripheral blood. Receptors originate from a woman in her sixties or seventies with acute or convalescent COVID-19.

V gene TRBV24-1 combines with J gene TRBJ1-1; 7 positions match TRBD1. V was clipped by 10 bases and J by 1 base; unmatched bases: 11. The CDR3 contains 15 residues. Germline-derived CDR1 and CDR2 are KGHDR and SFDVKD. The CDR3 sequence: CATSPGRTGNTEAFF. The CDR3 nucleotides read TGTGCCACGAGTCCTGGGCGGACAGGGAACACTGAAGCTTTCTTT.

The V gene is TRBV7-6, the J gene TRBJ2-2, with 12 bases aligning to TRBD2. Losses at the gene ends were 2 bases for V and 5 bases for J; bases not matched to a gene: 15. The CDR3 has 20 residues. The germline CDR1 and CDR2 sequences are SGHVS and FNYEAQ. The CDR3 protein is CASSLRGRTSGTLSTGELFF. The CDR3, as DNA: TGTGCCAGCAGCTTAAGGGGACGGACTAGCGGGACGCTGTCAACCGGGGAGCTGTTTTTT.

The V and J genes are TRBV7-2 and TRBJ2-1, with 8 bases that match TRBD2. CDR3 length equals 17 residues. J gave up 0 bases and V 1 base, and 5 bases lay outside the gene matches. Germline-derived CDR1 and CDR2 are SGHTA and FQGNSA. CDR3 in amino acids: CASSLGGAGVSYNEQFF. The CDR3 DNA follows: TGTGCCAGCAGCTTAGGGGGAGCGGGAGTCTCCTACAATGAGCAGTTCTTC. The whole variable domain, filled in from reference TRBV7-2 and TRBJ2-1, reads GAGVSQSPSNKVTEKGKDVELRCDPISGHTALYWYRQSLGQGLEFLIYFQGNSAPDKSGLPSDRFSAERTGGSVSTLTIQRTQQEDSAVYLCASSLGGAGVSYNEQFFGPGTRLTVL.

The count of this clone is one. This chain's CDR3 is CASSLGPGQGSSRPAKNIQYF. The CDR3 DNA reads as TGTGCCAGCAGCCTAGGACCGGGACAGGGTTCAAGTCGGCCGGCCAAAAACATTCAGTACTTC. The genes are TRBV4-2 and TRBJ2-4, with 9 nucleotides matching TRBD1. CDR1 is LGHNA and CDR2 is YNFKEQ in the germline V gene. CDR3 length equals 21 residues. V trimming: 4 bases; J trimming: 1 base; junction bases outside the gene matches: 20.